This TCR beta chain is drawn from a study of response to subunit inactivated influenza vaccine. This CDR3 contains 12 residues. Germline CDR1 is DFQATT and CDR2 is SNEGSKA (reference sequence). V shed 2 bases and J shed 5 bases, with 8 bases lying between them. This clonotype appeared a few times. One entry per CDR3 protein, called by TCRdb with MiXCR from the RT-PCR reads. The sample consists of more than 500,000 distinct CDR3 sequences, about 11% of them appearing once. The same data also went into a second study, on T cells expressing NK-cell markers. In that study: The authors generated TCR beta cDNA through 5'RACE template switching with UMIs. Several experiments confined sorting to alpha-beta TCR T cells with an anti-gamma-delta TCR antibody. A handful of donors showed these clonotypes also leading the CD3+CD56-NKG2C+ fraction.

This chain joins TRBV20-1 and TRBJ2-3; D is perhaps TRBD2 (7 bases). This specimen was PBMCs from blood, taken on the day of vaccination. The clonotype was recovered from a man aged 45-65 years who received an inactivated influenza vaccine. In DNA form, the CDR3 reads TGCAGTGCTAGAAGGGGGGGAGATACGCAGTATTTT. Protein: CSARRGGDTQYF.